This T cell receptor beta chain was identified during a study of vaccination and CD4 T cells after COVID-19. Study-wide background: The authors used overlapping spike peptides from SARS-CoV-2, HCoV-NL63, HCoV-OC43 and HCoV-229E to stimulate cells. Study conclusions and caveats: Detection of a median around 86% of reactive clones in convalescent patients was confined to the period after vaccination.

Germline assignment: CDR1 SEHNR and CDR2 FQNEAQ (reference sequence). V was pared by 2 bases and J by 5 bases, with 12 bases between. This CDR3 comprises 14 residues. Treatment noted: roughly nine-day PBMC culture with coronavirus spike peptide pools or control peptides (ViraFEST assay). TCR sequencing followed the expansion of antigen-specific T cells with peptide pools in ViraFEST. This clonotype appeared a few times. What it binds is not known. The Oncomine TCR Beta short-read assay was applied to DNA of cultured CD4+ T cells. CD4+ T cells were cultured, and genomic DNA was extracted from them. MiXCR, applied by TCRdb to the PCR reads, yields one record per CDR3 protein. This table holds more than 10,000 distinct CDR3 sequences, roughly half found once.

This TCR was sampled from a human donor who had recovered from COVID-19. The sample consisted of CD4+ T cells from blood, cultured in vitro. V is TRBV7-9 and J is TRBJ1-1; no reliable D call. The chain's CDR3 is CASSLRAGYTEAFF. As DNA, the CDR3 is TGTGCCAGCAGCTTACGGGCAGGCTATACTGAAGCTTTCTTT.